The 2 T cell receptor beta chains in this list originate from one sample, sequenced in a study of blood T cell repertoires in COVID-19 (dated by TCRdb to 2019 to 2021). The method behind the library was the immunoSEQ multiplex PCR assay. The source is immuneACCESS, and TCRdb retained only in-frame sequences with V and J called. Part of the clones is not carried over; for the studies checked, unresolved V genes explain less than half of this, and the remainder is unexplained. The sample has about 250,000 clones on record, approximately 80% of them singletons. Of the sample, over 7.5% is held by the ten largest clones. Input material: peripheral blood. These receptors came from an older man with acute or convalescent COVID-19.

V gene TRBV7-2 combines with J gene TRBJ2-2, with 8 positions matching TRBD2. The germline gives CDR1 SGHTA, CDR2 FQGNSA. V was clipped by 1 base and J by 7 bases; unmatched bases: 5. The CDR3 covers 15 residues. The DNA of the CDR3 is TGTGCCAGCAGCTTAGGTCTAGCGGGTGTCGGGGAGCTGTTTTTT. This translates into CASSLGLAGVGELFF.

V gene TRBV2 combines with J gene TRBJ2-2; D is ambiguous. In germline, CDR1 is SNHLY, CDR2 FYNNEI. The CDR3 runs to 15 residues. Trimming took 6 bases from V and 5 from J, leaving 16 bases between them. CDR3 nucleotide sequence: TGTGCCAGCAGATTAGCAGAGGTCGGGACCGGGGAGCTGTTTTTT. Translated: CASRLAEVGTGELFF. Supplemented by reference TRBV2 and TRBJ2-2, the full variable domain reads EPEVTQTPSHQVTQMGQEVILRCVPISNHLYFYWYRQILGQKVEFLVSFYNNEISEKSEIFDDQFSVERPDGSNFTLKIRSTKLEDSAMYFCASRLAEVGTGELFFGEGSRLTVL.